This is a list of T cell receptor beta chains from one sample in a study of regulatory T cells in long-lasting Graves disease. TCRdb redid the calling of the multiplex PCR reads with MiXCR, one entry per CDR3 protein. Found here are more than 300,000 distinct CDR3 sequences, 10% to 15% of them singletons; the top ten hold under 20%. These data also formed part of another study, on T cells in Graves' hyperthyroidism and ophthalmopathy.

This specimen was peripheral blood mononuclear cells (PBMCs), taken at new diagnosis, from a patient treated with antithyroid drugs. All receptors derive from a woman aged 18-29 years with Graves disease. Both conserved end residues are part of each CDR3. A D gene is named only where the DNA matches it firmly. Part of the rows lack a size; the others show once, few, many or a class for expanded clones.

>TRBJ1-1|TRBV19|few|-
TGTGCCAGTAGTTCTCCACCAGGAGCTGGGAACACTGAAGCTTTCTTT
CASSSPPGAGNTEAFF
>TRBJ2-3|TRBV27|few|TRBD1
TGTGCCAGCAGTTTATCATCAACAGGGGGCACAGATACGCAGTATTTT
CASSLSSTGGTDTQYF
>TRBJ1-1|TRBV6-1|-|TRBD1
TGTGCCAGCACGCTGACAGGGGGTAGTTGGGGCACTGAAGCTTTCTTT
CASTLTGGSWGTEAFF
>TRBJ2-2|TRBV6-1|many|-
TGTGCCAGCTACCTGCAGGGAGTCACCGGGGAGCTGTTTTTT
CASYLQGVTGELFF
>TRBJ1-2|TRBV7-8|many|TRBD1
TGTGCCAGCAGCTTAGGCTACGGAGACAGGGGAGGTGGCTACACCTTC
CASSLGYGDRGGGYTF
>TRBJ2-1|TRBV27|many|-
TGTGCCAGCAGTGACTCCTACAATGAGCAGTTCTTC
CASSDSYNEQFF
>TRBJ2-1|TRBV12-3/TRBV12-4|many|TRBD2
TGTGCCAGCAGTTTAGAGGCTAGCGGGACCGGTGAGCAGTTCTTC
CASSLEASGTGEQFF
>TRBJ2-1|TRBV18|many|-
TGTGCCAGCTCCCGGATGGCGAGCTCCTACAATGAGCAGTTCTTC
CASSRMASSYNEQFF
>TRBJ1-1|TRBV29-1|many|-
TGCAGCGTGCTCCCGGCAGCCTCGAAGCGTACTGAAGCTTTCTTT
CSVLPAASKRTEAFF
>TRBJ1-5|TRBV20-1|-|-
TGCAGTGCTAGGGACCCCGGCAGGGGAGGCAATCAGCCCCAGCATTTT
CSARDPGRGGNQPQHF
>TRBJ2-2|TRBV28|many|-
TGTGCCAGCAGTTTAAGGGTCAGGGCCACCGGGGAGCTGTTTTTT
CASSLRVRATGELFF
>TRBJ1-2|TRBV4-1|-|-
TGCGCCAGCAGCCAAGATCAGCTCTCTAACTATGGCTACACCTTC
CASSQDQLSNYGYTF
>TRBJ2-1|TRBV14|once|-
TGTGCCAGCAGCCATAACGGGGATGAGCAGTTCTTC
CASSHNGDEQFF
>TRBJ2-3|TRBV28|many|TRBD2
TGTGCCAGCAGTTTCTTAGGACTAGCGGGAGTTACGCAGTATTTT
CASSFLGLAGVTQYF
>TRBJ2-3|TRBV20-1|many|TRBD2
TGCAGTGCTAATCTAGCGGGAGATGAGACAGATACGCAGTATTTT
CSANLAGDETDTQYF
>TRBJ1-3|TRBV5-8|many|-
TGTGCCAGCAGCCGTTCGGGTTCCTCTGGAAACACCATATATTTT
CASSRSGSSGNTIYF
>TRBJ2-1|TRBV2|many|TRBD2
TGTGCCAGCAGTGGTTTCCAAACTAGCGGGCAAACGACGGGGGATTACAATGAGCAGTTCTTC
CASSGFQTSGQTTGDYNEQFF
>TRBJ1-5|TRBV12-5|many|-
TGTGCTAGTGGTCCTGGGGGATGGGGACAGCCCCAGCATTTT
CASGPGGWGQPQHF
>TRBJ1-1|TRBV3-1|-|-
TGTGCCAGCAGCCAACAGGGAAGGGGCACTGAAGCTTTCTTT
CASSQQGRGTEAFF
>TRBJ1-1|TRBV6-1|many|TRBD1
TGTGCCAGCATCCTCGGGGGGTCGACAGGGAGGGACACTGAAGCTTTCTTT
CASILGGSTGRDTEAFF
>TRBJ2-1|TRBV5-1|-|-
TGCGCCAGCAGCTTTTTGAAGGTTGCTAATGAGCAGTTCTTC
CASSFLKVANEQFF
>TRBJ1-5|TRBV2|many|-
TGTGCCAGCAGTGGAAGGACGGGTAATAATCAGCCCCAGCATTTT
CASSGRTGNNQPQHF
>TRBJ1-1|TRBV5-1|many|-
TGTGCCAGCAGCTTGATGGTCAGGGCCGTGAACACTGAAGCTTTCTTT
CASSLMVRAVNTEAFF
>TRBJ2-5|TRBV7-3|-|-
TGTGCCAGCAGCCGAGGACGGCGTCAGGAGACCCAGTACTTC
CASSRGRRQETQYF
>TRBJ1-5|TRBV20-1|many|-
TGCAGTGCTAGAGCTCCCCCAGACTATTTGCAGCCCCAGCATTTT
CSARAPPDYLQPQHF
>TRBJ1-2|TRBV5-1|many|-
TGCGCCAGCAGCTTGGGGCTTGTTCTGGGAGAATCAGGAGTCTACACCTTC
CASSLGLVLGESGVYTF
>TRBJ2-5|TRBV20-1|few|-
TGCAGTGCTAGAGGCCACCGAGAGACCCAGTACTTC
CSARGHRETQYF
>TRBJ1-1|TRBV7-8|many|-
TGTGCCAGCAGCTTTGCGACAGACAACACTGAAGCTTTCTTT
CASSFATDNTEAFF
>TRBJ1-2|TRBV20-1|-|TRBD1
TGCAGTGCTGGGACAGCTGGGCCGTTCTCTAACCTCTACACCTTC
CSAGTAGPFSNLYTF
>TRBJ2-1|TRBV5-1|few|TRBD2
TGCGCCAGCAGCTCACCCGGGACTAGCGGGGGGGCCTCCTACAGCTCCTACAATGAGCAGTTCTTC
CASSSPGTSGGASYSSYNEQFF
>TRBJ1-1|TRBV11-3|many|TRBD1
TGTGCCAGCAGCTTAGGGGGAGCCGGACAGGAGAACACTGAAGCTTTCTTT
CASSLGGAGQENTEAFF
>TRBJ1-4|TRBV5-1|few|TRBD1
TGCGCCAGCAGCTACCACGGGACAGGTGGGGAAAAACTGTTTTTT
CASSYHGTGGEKLFF
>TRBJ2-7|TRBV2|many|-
TGTGCCAGCACTATATGGACAGAGGGGAAGTCGTACGAGCAGTACTTC
CASTIWTEGKSYEQYF
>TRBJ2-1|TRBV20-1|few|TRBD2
TGCAGTGCTAGTGACGGACTAGCGGTATACAATGAGCAGTTCTTC
CSASDGLAVYNEQFF
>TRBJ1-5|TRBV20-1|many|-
TGCAGTGCTAGTGGGATTCTGGACAGCCTAAATCAGCCCCAGCATTTT
CSASGILDSLNQPQHF
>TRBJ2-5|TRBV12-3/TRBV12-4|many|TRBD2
TGTGCCAGCAGGCCGGGGGTCCGGGGGGGCCCCCAAGAGACCCAGTACTTC
CASRPGVRGGPQETQYF
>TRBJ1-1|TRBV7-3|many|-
TGTGCCAGCAGCTACCAGATTCAGAACACTGAAGCTTTCTTT
CASSYQIQNTEAFF
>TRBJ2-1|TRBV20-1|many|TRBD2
TGCAGTTGGACTAGCGGGTTTGTCAATGAGCAGTTCTTC
CSWTSGFVNEQFF
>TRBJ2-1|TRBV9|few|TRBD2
TGTGCCAGCAGCGCCACTAGCGACAATGAGCAGTTCTTC
CASSATSDNEQFF
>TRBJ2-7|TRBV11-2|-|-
TGCGCCGGCAGCCAACCTCGCGCCAGATACTACGAGCAGTACTTC
CAGSQPRARYYEQYF
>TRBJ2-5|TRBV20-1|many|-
TGCAGTGCTAGGAGGGATGAGACCCAGTACTTC
CSARRDETQYF
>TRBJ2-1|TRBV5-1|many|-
TGCGCCAGCAGCTCAACCGGGACCGACAATGAGCAGTTCTTC
CASSSTGTDNEQFF
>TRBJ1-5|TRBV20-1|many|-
TGCAGTGCCGGAGACGGGAACCAGAATCAGCCCCAGCATTTT
CSAGDGNQNQPQHF
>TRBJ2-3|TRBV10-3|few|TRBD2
TGTGCCGCCAGCGGGGGGGCGAAAGATACGCAGTATTTT
CAASGGAKDTQYF
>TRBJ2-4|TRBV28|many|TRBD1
TGTGCCAGCAGTTTACTTCGGACAGGTTTAGAAAACATTCAGTACTTC
CASSLLRTGLENIQYF
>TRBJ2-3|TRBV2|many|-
TGTGCCAGCAGCTCGAGATGGGGGTCAGATACGCAGTATTTT
CASSSRWGSDTQYF
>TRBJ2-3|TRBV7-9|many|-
TGTGCCAGCAGCTTAGAATATAGACCCCTTAGCACAGATACGCAGTATTTT
CASSLEYRPLSTDTQYF
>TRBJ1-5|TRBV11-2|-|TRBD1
TGTGCCAGCAGCTTAGGCCCCCACGGGACAGCAAACAATCAGCCCCAGCATTTT
CASSLGPHGTANNQPQHF
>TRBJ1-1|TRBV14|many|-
TGTGCCAGCAGCCTTTTACCCCCGGGTGTCATGAACACTGAAGCTTTCTTT
CASSLLPPGVMNTEAFF
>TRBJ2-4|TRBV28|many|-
TGTGCCAGCAGTTTACAGCTTATAGCCAAAAACATTCAGTACTTC
CASSLQLIAKNIQYF
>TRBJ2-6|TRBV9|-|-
TGTGCCAGCAGCTCTCGGACAAATGACGTCCCTGACAACGTCCTGACTTTC
CASSSRTNDVPDNVLTF
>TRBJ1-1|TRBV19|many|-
TGTGCCAGTAGTATCATCCGACAGAGGGCTTTCTTT
CASSIIRQRAFF
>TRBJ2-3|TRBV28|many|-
TGTGCCAGCAGGGATACTAGCACAGATACGCAGTATTTT
CASRDTSTDTQYF
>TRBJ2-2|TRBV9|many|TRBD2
TGTGCCAGCAGCGAAGCTAGCGGGGGGGTTTACACCGGGGAGCTGTTTTTT
CASSEASGGVYTGELFF
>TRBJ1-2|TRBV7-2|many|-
TGTGCCAGCAACAGGGCTATGGTTACTAACTATGGCTACACCTTC
CASNRAMVTNYGYTF
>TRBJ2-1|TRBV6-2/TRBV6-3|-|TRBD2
TGTGCCAGCAGTTTGGCTAGCGGGAGGGCCGCCGAGCAGTTCTTC
CASSLASGRAAEQFF
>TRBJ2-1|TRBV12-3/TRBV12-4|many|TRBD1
TGTGCCAGCAGTATTCAACAGGGGAATGAGCAGTTCTTC
CASSIQQGNEQFF
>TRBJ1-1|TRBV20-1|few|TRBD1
TGCAGTGTCGCAGCGTCGGGACAGACGAACACTGAAGCTTTCTTT
CSVAASGQTNTEAFF